Below are 22 T cell receptor beta chains sequenced from a single sample in a study of yellow fever vaccine responses in identical twins. MiXCR was run by TCRdb on the RT-PCR reads, yielding one entry per CDR3 protein. Seen here are more than 30,000 distinct CDR3 sequences, more than 50% observed once, and the top ten hold 4.5%. Sequencing used T cells from blood (PBMCs), unsorted or a sorted subset (not recorded which), obtained before or after yellow fever vaccination (not recorded which). These receptors all stem from a woman younger than 30 who received the yellow fever vaccine.

This clonotype was counted only a few times. Here the CDR3 reads CSAHGQGETQYF. CDR3 coding DNA: TGCAGTGCGCACGGACAAGGCGAGACCCAGTACTTC. The chain carries TRBV20-1 and TRBJ2-5; maybe TRBD1 (5 bases). Trimming stripped 6 bases from V and 5 bases from J, with 13 bases between. CDR3 size: 12 residues. The germline CDR1 and CDR2 sequences are DFQATT and SNEGSKA (reference sequence).

This chain's CDR3 is CASSPRSGQYF. The CDR3 DNA reads TGTGCCAGCTCACCTCGATCAGGGCAGTATTTT. The chain recombines TRBV18 with TRBJ2-3; unclear D gene. Trimming shortened V by 3 bases and J by 11 bases, and 9 bases separated the two germline ends. CDR3 length equals 11 residues. Germline V lookup: CDR1 KGHSH, CDR2 LQKENI.

This clonotype was observed once. The V gene is TRBV6-1, the J gene TRBJ1-1; D is uncertain. Germline-derived CDR1 and CDR2 are MNHNS and SASEGT. V gave up 5 bases and J gave up 1 base, with 5 bases separating them. This CDR3 region has 12 residues. The CDR3 loop reads CASSPGNTEAFF. In DNA form, the CDR3 reads TGTGCCAGCAGTCCAGGGAACACTGAAGCTTTCTTT.

This clonotype was seen a handful of times. The chain carries TRBV9 and TRBJ1-2; 7 nucleotides align to TRBD1. Germline V gene sequence: CDR1 SGDLS, CDR2 YYNGEE. With V trimmed by 0 bases and J by 4 bases, 0 bases remained unmatched. CDR3 length: 13 amino acids. As DNA, the CDR3 is TGTGCCAGCAGCGTAGGGACAGGCTATGGCTACACCTTC. It specifies CASSVGTGYGYTF.

The chain carries TRBV18 and TRBJ2-7; 8 positions match TRBD1. Germline V gene lookup returns CDR1 KGHSH and CDR2 LQKENI. The CDR3 runs to 15 residues. The J segment lost 1 base and the V segment lost 3 bases, leaving 5 bases of the junction unmatched. The chain's CDR3 is CASSPVQGDSYEQYV. The CDR3 bases are TGTGCCAGCTCACCCGTACAGGGGGATTCCTACGAGCAGTACGTC.

This chain connects TRBV14 to TRBJ2-3; D gene unclear. V lost 2 bases to trimming and J lost 6 bases, with 12 bases between them. In germline, CDR1 is SGHDN, CDR2 FVKESK. The CDR3 loop spans 14 amino acids. The CDR3 bases are TGTGCCAGCAGCCAAAGCTTAATTGGGGATACGCAGTATTTT. This codes for CASSQSLIGDTQYF.

The V gene is TRBV2, the J gene TRBJ1-2; 8 nucleotides match TRBD1. The germline V gene has CDR1 SNHLY and CDR2 FYNNEI. V gave up 3 bases and J gave up 7 bases; unmatched junction bases: 7. The CDR3 contains 14 residues. The DNA for the CDR3 is TGTGCCAGCAGTGATCGACAGGGGAGTTTTGGCTACACCTTC. It yields the protein CASSDRQGSFGYTF.

The chain recombines TRBV7-2 with TRBJ2-7; maybe TRBD1 (6 bases). This CDR3 region has 14 residues. V gave up 2 bases and J gave up 6 bases, with 14 bases separating them. Germline values: CDR1 SGHTA, CDR2 FQGNSA. CDR3 DNA sequence: TGTGCCAGCAGCTTAAGCTCAGGGGTTCGCGAGCAGTACTTC. Residues: CASSLSSGVREQYF.

This chain joins TRBV18 and TRBJ2-7; D may be TRBD2 (6 bases). The CDR3 consists of 13 residues. V gave up 3 bases and J gave up 0 bases, with 6 bases separating them. Germline assignment: CDR1 KGHSH and CDR2 LQKENI. The CDR3 reads CASSPDYSYEQYF. CDR3 coding DNA: TGTGCCAGCTCACCGGACTACTCCTACGAGCAGTACTTC.

This chain connects TRBV18 to TRBJ1-1; no definite D call. The germline gives CDR1 KGHSH, CDR2 LQKENI. V was cut by 4 bases and J by 0 bases, with 12 bases left in between. CDR3 length equals 15 residues. CDR3 DNA sequence: TGTGCCAGCTCACTTAATTTGGGCATGAACACTGAAGCTTTCTTT. It yields the protein CASSLNLGMNTEAFF.

This chain uses TRBV20-1 with TRBJ1-5; 8 nucleotides agree with TRBD1. The CDR3 totals 16 residues. Germline V gene lookup returns CDR1 DFQATT and CDR2 SNEGSKA (reference sequence). Unmatched junction bases numbered 8, after V lost 2 bases and J lost 2 bases. The CDR3 sequence is CSARPPLTGGNQPQHF. In DNA form, the CDR3 reads TGCAGTGCTAGACCCCCCCTGACAGGGGGCAATCAGCCCCAGCATTTT.

The J gene is TRBJ2-1, the V gene TRBV5-6; TRBD2 might be the D (6 bases). Trimming left V 4 bases short and J 5 bases short, with 10 bases between. CDR1 is SGHDT, CDR2 YYEEEE, per germline. This CDR3 contains 13 residues. In DNA form, the CDR3 reads TGTGCCAGCAGCGCGGGACCCAACAATGAGCAGTTCTTC. Residues: CASSAGPNNEQFF.

The CDR3 DNA reads TGTGCCAGCAGTTTACTGGGGGTGAGCGGCTACACCTTC. It encodes CASSLLGVSGYTF. The rearrangement uses TRBV28 and TRBJ1-2; TRBD1 might be the D (5 bases). Germline V lookup: CDR1 MDHEN, CDR2 SYDVKM. Trimming pared 2 bases from V and 8 bases from J, leaving 12 bases between. This CDR3 has 13 residues.

The chain uses TRBV29-1 and TRBJ2-1; D uncertain. Germline CDR1 reads SQVTM; CDR2 reads ANQGSEA. There are 12 residues in the CDR3. Trimming stripped 5 bases from V and 3 bases from J, with 8 bases between. CDR3 sequence: CSVHPSYNEQFF. The CDR3 bases are TGCAGCGTTCACCCAAGCTACAATGAGCAGTTCTTC.

The chain uses TRBV13 and TRBJ2-1; 8 positions agree with TRBD2. From germline, CDR1 is PRHDT and CDR2 FYEKMQ (reference sequence). The CDR3 runs to 13 residues. Trimming cost V 7 bases and J 8 bases; bases outside gene matches: 7. The CDR3 coding sequence is TGTGCCAGCATTCCCCTTAGCGGGGATGAGCAGTTCTTC. Translating gives CASIPLSGDEQFF.

The chain recombines TRBV4-1 with TRBJ2-1; 8 bases match TRBD2. The CDR3 contains 14 residues. The J segment lost 10 bases and the V segment lost 0 bases, leaving 5 bases of the junction unmatched. Germline loops: CDR1 MGHRA, CDR2 YSYEKL. The CDR3 here is CASSQDPRGGEQFF. CDR3 DNA: TGCGCCAGCAGCCAAGACCCCCGGGGGGGGGAGCAGTTCTTC.

A few counts support this clonotype. The genes are TRBV7-6 and TRBJ1-1; maybe TRBD1 (5 bases). The CDR3 covers 13 residues. V lost 5 bases and J lost 5, with 12 bases in between. CDR1 is SGHVS and CDR2 is FNYEAQ in the germline V gene. For the CDR3, the DNA is TGTGCCAGCAGCATCAGTAGACAGACTGAAGCTTTCTTT. It is translated as CASSISRQTEAFF.

The J gene is TRBJ2-5, the V gene TRBV19; no definite D call. The ends were cut back, 1 base at V and 2 bases at J, with 5 bases in the middle. This CDR3 has 13 amino acids. The germline CDR1 and CDR2 sequences are LNHDA and SQIVND (reference sequence). The CDR3 spells CASSIAPQETQYF. Written as DNA, the CDR3 is TGTGCCAGTAGTATAGCGCCTCAAGAGACCCAGTACTTC.

V gene TRBV11-3 combines with J gene TRBJ2-1, with 8 bases that match TRBD1. V lost 6 bases to trimming and J lost 8 bases; unmatched junction nucleotides: 12. The CDR3 contains 15 residues. The germline V gene encodes CDR1 SGHNT and CDR2 YENEEA. The CDR3 sequence: CASSLQGAVNDEQFF. The CDR3, as DNA: TGTGCCAGCAGTCTCCAGGGGGCGGTTAACGATGAGCAGTTCTTC.

This clonotype has a handful of counts. V gene TRBV7-9 combines with J gene TRBJ2-5; D gene uncertain. Germline lookup yields CDR1 SEHNR and CDR2 FQNEAQ (reference sequence). V lost 1 base to trimming and J lost 1 base, with 7 bases between them. The CDR3 sequence is 14 residues long. The CDR3 loop reads CASSLVRTQETQYF. CDR3 in DNA: TGTGCCAGCAGCTTAGTCAGGACCCAAGAGACCCAGTACTTC.

This sequence joins TRBV12-3 or TRBV12-4 and TRBJ1-1, with 7 bases identical to TRBD1. This CDR3 comprises 15 residues. The ends lost 4 bases at V and 5 bases at J; junction bases unmatched: 10. CDR3 nucleotides: TGTGCCAGCAGTTCTCAGACAGGGATTGGGACTGAAGCTTTCTTT. It specifies CASSSQTGIGTEAFF.

The chain recombines TRBV7-9 with TRBJ2-1; D ambiguous. Per the germline V gene, CDR1 is SEHNR and CDR2 is FQNEAQ (reference sequence). This CDR3 is 14 amino acids long. V dropped 1 base and J dropped 5 bases, with 9 bases sitting between them. The CDR3: CASSLGLGDNEQFF. CDR3 sequence (DNA): TGTGCCAGCAGCTTAGGGTTAGGTGACAATGAGCAGTTCTTC.